These T cell receptor beta chains were read from a single sample in a study of cytomegalovirus exposure and HLA in healthy donors. TCRdb's table, derived via immunoSEQ multiplex PCR, lists solely in-frame clones and lacks some. The sample lists around 140,000 clones; approximately 80% were seen once. The sample taken for sequencing was PBMCs. The receptors were gathered from a woman between 18 and 29 years old in good health and CMV-seropositive. Both conserved end residues are part of each CDR3. The order of the fields is clone size, D gene, J gene, V gene, CDR3 DNA, CDR3 protein. A D gene is named only where the DNA matches it firmly. Some rows mark clone size as missing; the rest say once, few, many or name a class of expanded clone.

.,.,TRBJ1-3,TRBV4-3,TGCGCCAGCAGCCAAGATCAGGGTTCCGGAAACACCATATATTTT,CASSQDQGSGNTIYF
.,.,TRBJ1-3,TRBV6-5,TGTGCCACCCCACAGGAAAGCTCTGGAAACACCATATATTTT,CATPQESSGNTIYF
.,.,TRBJ1-5,TRBV19,TGTGCCAGTAGTCGAGGGGGGGCGGGTAGTCAGCCCCAGCATTTT,CASSRGGAGSQPQHF
.,.,TRBJ2-7,TRBV7-6,TGTGCCAGCAGCGCGGGGTACGGACCTAGCTACGAGCAGTACTTC,CASSAGYGPSYEQYF
.,TRBD1,TRBJ2-5,TRBV10-1,TGCGCCGGGCTACGAGAGCGGGACAGGGGAAAGGAGACCCAGTACTTC,CAGLRERDRGKETQYF
.,.,TRBJ2-5,TRBV6-1,TGTGCCAGCAGTGATACCCCTGGTCTGGGAGGAAAGACCCAGTACTTC,CASSDTPGLGGKTQYF
.,.,TRBJ1-2,TRBV4-1,TGCGCCAGCAGCCAAGGTTCGCCACGGGATGGCTACACCTTC,CASSQGSPRDGYTF
.,.,TRBJ1-1,TRBV7-2,TGTGCCAGCAGCTTAGGGGCAGTCACTGAAGCTTTCTTT,CASSLGAVTEAFF
once,.,TRBJ1-3,TRBV5-1,TGCGCCAGCAGCCCTGGGGAGGCGGGAAACACCATATATTTT,CASSPGEAGNTIYF
.,.,TRBJ2-6,TRBV15,TGTGCCACCAGCAGAGGTAACGCGGGGGCCAACGTCCTGACTTTC,CATSRGNAGANVLTF
few,.,TRBJ2-5,TRBV7-6,TGTGCCAGCAGCTTCACAGGGTCGTTGGGGGAGACCCAGTACTTC,CASSFTGSLGETQYF
.,.,TRBJ1-6,TRBV5-1,TGCGCCAGCAGCTTGGATAGCTTCTCCTATAATTCACCCCTCCACTTT,CASSLDSFSYNSPLHF
.,TRBD1,TRBJ2-5,TRBV5-4,TGTGCCAGCAGCTTGGGGGCCCCGGGACAGGTCCAAGAGACCCAGTACTTC,CASSLGAPGQVQETQYF
.,TRBD2,TRBJ2-1,TRBV27,TGTGCCAGCAGGCTACTAGCGGGGGCGTCCTCCTACAATGAGCAGTTCTTC,CASRLLAGASSYNEQFF
.,.,TRBJ1-1,TRBV19,TGTGCCAGTAGTACAACGGGGAGGATTGAAGCTTTCTTT,CASSTTGRIEAFF
.,.,TRBJ1-1,TRBV28,TGTGCCAGCAGTCTTGGGGGCGCGGACACTGAAGCTTTCTTT,CASSLGGADTEAFF
.,.,TRBJ1-1,TRBV6-5,TGTGCCAGCAGGCCCCGTAGTAAGAACACTGAAGCTTTCTTT,CASRPRSKNTEAFF
.,TRBD1,TRBJ1-4,TRBV28,TGTGCCAGCTTTTCGCCGGGGGCAGGGGGCTTCGTAAAACTGTTTTTT,CASFSPGAGGFVKLFF
.,.,TRBJ2-2,TRBV4-3,TGCGCCACGAGCGCGGCAGCGAACACCGGGGAGCTGTTTTTT,CATSAAANTGELFF
few,.,TRBJ1-3,TRBV5-1,TGCGCCAGCAGCTCGGGGGGATCTGGAAACACCATATATTTT,CASSSGGSGNTIYF
.,.,TRBJ2-1,TRBV2,TGTGCCAGCGGACAGAGCTCCTACAGTGAGCAGTTCTTC,CASGQSSYSEQFF
.,.,TRBJ2-5,TRBV5-6,TGTGCCAGCAGTACAGGCCTGAGCGGGGAGACCCAGTACTTC,CASSTGLSGETQYF
few,.,TRBJ2-5,TRBV5-1,TGCGCCAGCAGCTTCGCAGGGGCTGATTCGGAGACCCAGTACTTC,CASSFAGADSETQYF
.,.,TRBJ2-7,TRBV7-2,TGTGCCAGCAGCCTCCGGCTCGACTCCACCTACGAGCAGTACTTC,CASSLRLDSTYEQYF
.,TRBD2,TRBJ2-3,TRBV28,TGTGCCAGCAGTTCAGTTTGGCGGGGGTTCACAGATACGCAGTATTTT,CASSSVWRGFTDTQYF
.,.,TRBJ1-6,TRBV5-1,TGCGCCAGCAGCTTGAAGGCGGGGGAAGGGGGTTCACCCCTCCACTTT,CASSLKAGEGGSPLHF
.,.,TRBJ1-2,TRBV2,TGTGCCAGCAAACTTTTTTTTACCGCGGAAAGTGGCTACACCTTC,CASKLFFTAESGYTF